The text below deals with one T cell receptor beta chain. Its binding antigen is unknown. The sample holds no much larger clone one base away, and base qualities are not on file. The CDR1 and CDR2 encoded by the germline V gene are LGHNA and YSLEER. V is reduced by 3 bases and J by 2 bases, leaving a spacing of 8 bases between them. From cysteine to phenylalanine, the CDR3 is 13 amino acids long. Only CDR3 DNA is held: 39 bases, read in frame from base 1. This sample was taken from a study of PD-1 blockade in mismatch repair-deficient tumors (dated by TCRdb to the late 2010s). Background on the whole study: The trial enrolled some 82 consecutive patients with 12 mismatch repair-deficient cancer types between September 2013 and September 2016, all previously treated and progressing. Tumor-associated T cell clones were tracked in the peripheral blood of patients responding to PD-1 blockade by deep sequencing of TCR CDR3 regions. Broad study findings and their caveats: Rapid expansion after pembrolizumab followed by contraction, generally before radiologic responses, was shown by tumor-resident clones, which were often undetectable in blood before treatment.

The library was made by the immunoSEQ multiplex PCR assay. What TCRdb holds here is the immuneACCESS table cut down to in-frame rearrangements. Part of the clones is not present; checked against another copy, under half of the missing clones reflect an unresolved V gene, and the others are unexplained. Present in this sample are roughly 25,000 clones, approximately 83% of which were seen just once. Around 20% of the sample is held by the ten biggest clonotypes. This sample's time point label indicates: peripheral blood 12 weeks after first pembrolizumab dose. For each enrolled patient, mismatch repair deficiency was established using either polymerase chain reaction or immunohistochemistry. TCR sequencing was performed for three patients who responded to pembrolizumab therapy. Pembrolizumab PD-1 blockade was prospectively tested in advanced mismatch repair-deficient cancers, regardless of tissue of origin, in the phase II trial. Serial peripheral blood T cell samples were collected before and at multiple times after starting PD-1 blockade. Blood sampling time points were reported as weeks after the first dose of pembrolizumab.

The specimen was peripheral blood, collected 12 weeks after starting pembrolizumab. This receptor was taken from an adult with mismatch repair-deficient cancer. This chain joins TRBV4-3 to TRBJ2-7; confidence is insufficient to name the D gene. The nucleotide sequence reads TGCGCCAGCAGCCATGGACCGACCTACGAGCAGTACTTC. This sequence encodes CASSHGPTYEQYF.